The rows below give T cell receptor beta chains drawn from one sample of a study of tumor-infiltrating lymphocytes in primary liver carcinoma. TCRdb reanalysed the multiplex PCR reads using MiXCR and keeps one entry per CDR3 protein. Among around 190,000 distinct CDR3 sequences listed, 70% to 90% were seen once. The sequenced material came from tumor tissue from primary liver carcinoma. The receptors shown here come from a man aged 40-49 years with primary liver carcinoma and hepatitis B virus infection. Each CDR3 is given with its conserved first and last residue. For some rows the clone size is stated as once, few or many, or as a class when expanded; others skip it.

v_call: TRBV6-5
j_call: TRBJ1-1
clone_size: many
cdr3_aa: CASTQTLQGRALF

v_call: TRBV7-9
j_call: TRBJ1-1
clone_size: NA
cdr3_aa: CASCLARRNTEAFF

v_call: TRBV6-1
j_call: TRBJ2-5
clone_size: NA
cdr3_aa: CASSDGERGTQYF

v_call: TRBV6-1
j_call: TRBJ1-5
clone_size: large
cdr3_aa: CASSEAREKAPQHF

v_call: TRBV7-9
j_call: TRBJ2-5
clone_size: few
cdr3_aa: CASSFWIGGEETQHF

v_call: TRBV29-1
j_call: TRBJ2-5
clone_size: once
cdr3_aa: CSVRVPGQGIETRYF

v_call: TRBV6-6
j_call: TRBJ1-1
clone_size: many
cdr3_aa: CASSIPSARDTEAFF

v_call: TRBV10-3
j_call: TRBJ2-3
clone_size: many
cdr3_aa: CAISVSPGTGRADTQYF

v_call: TRBV12-3/TRBV12-4
j_call: TRBJ1-1
clone_size: NA
cdr3_aa: CASSLTLATEAFF

v_call: TRBV13
j_call: TRBJ2-7
clone_size: many
cdr3_aa: CATRHRGSSYEQYF

v_call: TRBV6-5
j_call: TRBJ2-2
clone_size: NA
cdr3_aa: CASSYSGVNTGEMFF